The rows below give T cell receptor beta chains drawn from one sample of a study of blood T cells in healthy people across ages. A single record per CDR3 protein comes from TCRdb applying MiXCR to the 5' RACE reads. The sample records fewer than 1,000,000 distinct CDR3 sequences, about 45% being singletons. Sequenced input: blood. The receptors originated from an elderly man in good health. Both conserved end residues are part of each CDR3. Fields, in order: J gene, D gene, clone size, V gene, CDR3 protein. The D gene is left open where the match is weak. Some rows have no size entry. The others give once, few or many, or a class for an expanded clone.

>TRBJ2-1|TRBD1|NA|TRBV29-1
CSVDSPPDLRRGNYDEQFF
>TRBJ2-7|TRBD2|NA|TRBV27
CASSPIAGGLYEQYF
>TRBJ2-1|TRBD1|NA|TRBV30
CAWNTGGDLALNEQFF
>TRBJ1-2|NA|many|TRBV3-1
CASSLTQGVNGYTF
>TRBJ2-3|NA|few|TRBV6-5
CATRAQTDTQYF
>TRBJ1-4|TRBD1|NA|TRBV6-6
CASIPGGAGGYEKLFF
>TRBJ2-1|NA|NA|TRBV5-1
CASSLGEAEQFF
>TRBJ2-4|NA|once|TRBV6-2/TRBV6-3
CASTYDPIGRTENIQYF
>TRBJ2-7|TRBD2|NA|TRBV20-1
CSVRVSGRYEQYF
>TRBJ2-6|NA|NA|TRBV6-2/TRBV6-3
CASRRDNSGANVLTF
>TRBJ1-1|NA|NA|TRBV7-2
CASSSRRNGGLNTEAFF
>TRBJ1-2|NA|few|TRBV6-2/TRBV6-3
CASSWSYGYTF
>TRBJ1-6|TRBD1|NA|TRBV15
CATSGRTGETKSPLHF
>TRBJ2-3|TRBD1|NA|TRBV29-1
CSVGTGDSRADTQYF
>TRBJ2-7|NA|NA|TRBV11-2
CAGSLMGRPYEQYF
>TRBJ2-2|NA|few|TRBV6-2/TRBV6-3
CASSYSTLLAGELFF
>TRBJ2-1|TRBD1|NA|TRBV7-8
CASSDWDSNNEQFF
>TRBJ2-3|TRBD2|few|TRBV5-1
CASSFAGVGVDTQYF
>TRBJ1-2|NA|NA|TRBV20-1
CSARPQGGSVSYGYTF
>TRBJ1-2|NA|few|TRBV20-1
CSASPGVHGYTF
>TRBJ2-4|NA|NA|TRBV25-1
CASSELFGESKNIQYF
>TRBJ2-3|TRBD1|few|TRBV12-3/TRBV12-4
CASRGTGSSLYTQYF
>TRBJ2-7|TRBD2|NA|TRBV7-2
CASSLRNGRASEQYF
>TRBJ2-1|NA|few|TRBV12-3/TRBV12-4
CASGQSGGDNEQFF
>TRBJ2-7|NA|many|TRBV10-3
CAISAVVGAEQYF
>TRBJ2-7|NA|many|TRBV12-3/TRBV12-4
CASSPVPHEQYF